The rows below give T cell receptor beta chains drawn from one sample of a study of T cells after yellow fever vaccination. TCRdb re-called the 5' RACE reads with MiXCR, one entry per CDR3 protein. The sample holds under 550,000 distinct CDR3 sequences, around a fifth seen once. The sequencing here drew on PBMCs, taken approximately 22 days after the first yellow fever vaccination. These receptors came from a young man who received the YFV17D yellow fever vaccine. The CDR3 runs from the conserved cysteine through the conserved F or W. D genes are given only for firm matches. Rows may omit the clone size; those that give it use once, few, many or a size class.

>few|NA|TRBV6-2/TRBV6-3|TRBJ2-2
TGTGCCAGCAGCCGTAAACTAGCACAGGCTTCAGGGGAGCTGTTTTTT
CASSRKLAQASGELFF
>few|NA|TRBV7-3|TRBJ1-1
TGTGCCAGCAGCCTCTGGCGGTTAGGGGCAGAGGGCACTGAAGCTTTCTTT
CASSLWRLGAEGTEAFF
>NA|NA|TRBV29-1|TRBJ2-3
TGCAGCGTTGTGGCGCCTAGCACAGATACGCAGTATTTT
CSVVAPSTDTQYF
>NA|TRBD1|TRBV14|TRBJ1-6
TGTGCCAGCAGCCGAGCAAGGACAGGGTATAATTCACCCCTCCACTTT
CASSRARTGYNSPLHF
>NA|NA|TRBV7-9|TRBJ1-2
TGTGCCAGCAGCGGGCTCAGGGAGATGAATGGCTACACCTTC
CASSGLREMNGYTF
>NA|NA|TRBV12-3/TRBV12-4|TRBJ1-5
TGTGCCAGCAGACCCGGGGTAGAACAGGGCAATCAGCCCCAGCATTTT
CASRPGVEQGNQPQHF
>many|NA|TRBV18|TRBJ1-5
TGTGCCAGCTCACACGGCGGGAACAGGGATCAGCCCCAGCATTTT
CASSHGGNRDQPQHF
>many|TRBD1|TRBV5-5|TRBJ2-2
TGTGCCAGCAGCTTTGGGACAGGGAACACCGGGGAGCTGTTTTTT
CASSFGTGNTGELFF
>NA|NA|TRBV7-6|TRBJ2-3
TGTGCCAGCAGCTTAGACGGGACTAGCACAGATACGCAGTATTTT
CASSLDGTSTDTQYF
>NA|NA|TRBV20-1|TRBJ1-1
TGCAGTGCATGGCCATGGGACGGGAACACTGAAGCTTTCTTT
CSAWPWDGNTEAFF
>NA|NA|TRBV20-1|TRBJ1-5
TGCAGTGCTAGACAGGCGGAATATAGCAATCAGCCCCAGCATTTT
CSARQAEYSNQPQHF
>NA|TRBD1|TRBV2|TRBJ1-2
TGTGCCAGCAGACGGACAGGGGGCTACTATGGCTACACCTTC
CASRRTGGYYGYTF
>NA|NA|TRBV12-3/TRBV12-4|TRBJ1-1
TGTGCCAGCACCGAAAATACAGGAATGAACACTGAAGCTTTCTTT
CASTENTGMNTEAFF
>few|NA|TRBV18|TRBJ2-1
TGTGCCAGCTCACCAGCTTTCGGGGGCGGGTACAATGAGCAGTTCTTC
CASSPAFGGGYNEQFF
>few|TRBD2|TRBV4-3|TRBJ2-4
TGCGCCAGCAGCTGGCCTCAACTAGCGGGGAGCCAAAACATTCAGTACTTC
CASSWPQLAGSQNIQYF
>few|TRBD1|TRBV12-3/TRBV12-4|TRBJ2-5
TGTGCCAGCAGTTTGGTTCCGGGACAGGGTTCAGAGACCCAGTACTTC
CASSLVPGQGSETQYF
>few|TRBD1|TRBV10-3|TRBJ1-1
TGTGCCATCAGGGGGGACAGGGACGAAGCTTTCTTT
CAIRGDRDEAFF
>NA|NA|TRBV5-1|TRBJ2-6
TGCGCCAGCAGCTTTGGCCGCTCTGGGGCCAACGTCCTGACTTTC
CASSFGRSGANVLTF
>NA|TRBD2|TRBV6-2/TRBV6-3|TRBJ2-1
TGTGCCAGCAGTTACGTTCGAGCGGGGGGGCGCGACAATGAGCAGTTCTTC
CASSYVRAGGRDNEQFF
>NA|NA|TRBV7-2|TRBJ2-1
TGTGCCAGCAGCTCCCCTATTGCCATTGAGGATGAGCAGTTCTTC
CASSSPIAIEDEQFF
>few|TRBD2|TRBV5-1|TRBJ2-1
TGCGCCAGCAGCTTGGCTTCTAGCGGGGACAATGAGCAGTTCTTC
CASSLASSGDNEQFF
>NA|TRBD2|TRBV9|TRBJ2-3
TGTGCCAGCAGCCGACTAGCGAGTTACACAGATACGCAGTATTTT
CASSRLASYTDTQYF
>few|NA|TRBV5-5|TRBJ2-5
TGTGCCAGCAGCAGGAACGTCCAAGAGACCCAGTACTTC
CASSRNVQETQYF
>once|TRBD2|TRBV4-3|TRBJ2-1
TGCGCCAGCAGCCAAGTCCTTCTAGCGGGGGGGAGCAATGAGCAGTTCTTC
CASSQVLLAGGSNEQFF
>once|NA|TRBV6-2/TRBV6-3|TRBJ1-2
TGTGCCAGCACCGAAACAGGGTTGGATTATGGCTACACCTTC
CASTETGLDYGYTF
>NA|TRBD1|TRBV3-1|TRBJ1-1
TGTGCCAGCAGCCCATGGACAGGGCAAACTGAAGCTTTCTTT
CASSPWTGQTEAFF
>NA|TRBD1|TRBV6-4|TRBJ2-1
TGTGCCAGCAGTGATTTCGAGACAGGGTCCGTGAATGAGCAGTTCTTC
CASSDFETGSVNEQFF